This TCR beta chain was recorded in a study of human T cells and chemical hapten exposure listed by TCRdb under 2021. Background on the whole study: For sensitization, 2% DPC in acetone was applied to a roughly 2 cm by roughly 2 cm area of upper inner arm skin. Throughout the study period of 20 to 25 weeks, patients also received therapeutic DPC doses to the scalp every week. Patch testing on the upper back used Finn chambers containing 0.01% DPC, with scoring done after 6 days according to International Contact Dermatitis Research Group standards. Most of the patients in the cohort were female, and the cohort covered alopecia areata with under or over 50% scalp involvement, alopecia totalis and alopecia universalis. Libraries were pooled for sequencing, and per-sample TCR yields varied mainly because of small differences in library volumes within the pool. Peripheral blood TCR repertoire changes were tracked in vivo in alopecia patients during primary and secondary sensitization to the hapten diphenylcyclopropenone (DPC). Blood samples were taken from patients before sensitization (week 0) and at 2, 6 and about 24 weeks after DPC sensitization. Roughly 30 alopecia patients provided blood for TCR sequencing at one to four time points (pre-sensitization, 2, 6 and 24 weeks).

A remark on this clonotype: Its antigen has not been determined. No much larger clonotype is one base removed from it; base qualities were not supplied.

The receptor library was made with RACE. Sequenced using a NextSeq 500. During library preparation, unique molecular identifiers were attached to individual cDNA molecules so that TCRs could be counted quantitatively and reproducibly. Each blood RNA sample was used to sequence both TCR alpha and TCR beta chains. Under the source paper's analysis protocol: A median of approximately 100,000 TCRs per sample was observed, with a range of roughly 23,224 to 700,000. V, J and CDR3 annotation of the TCR reads was performed with the Decombinator software suite. For PS versus PT1 abundance plots, all samples were subsampled to the same number of TCRs (28,000). Expanded TCRs were defined as absent before sensitization and observed at least eight times at the 2-week time point. TCRdb took the public reads, trimmed them with fastp at Q25, ran MiXCR for clone calling and kept in-frame beta chains. Records with the same CDR3 protein are collapsed into one entry carrying the most frequent genes and DNA. The V and J calls were not made by the authors but by TCRdb's processing. The sample table shows about 110,000 distinct CDR3 sequences, and nearly 35% are seen once. Of the sample, 2.5% to 3.5% is held by the ten largest clones.

The germline V gene sets CDR1 to SQVTM and CDR2 to ANQGSEA. From cysteine to phenylalanine, the CDR3 is 13 amino acids long. Only the CDR3 DNA is retained, 39 bases long and in frame from the first base. Interpreted using the paper, the time point label stands for: patch test 3, about 24 weeks after DPC sensitization. The label giving this sample's treatment or condition can be read as: therapeutic diphenylcyclopropenone sensitization with weekly scalp DPC. At each patch-test visit, blood was drawn before the patch test was applied. Eligible patients were aged 18 to 70, diagnosed with alopecia, deemed suitable for DPC therapy, and excluded if pregnant. Total RNA was isolated from unfractionated whole blood collected in Tempus Blood RNA tubes. What the study reported, not specific to this receptor: Because all patients had alopecia, a presumed autoimmune disease, the immune response of the patients might differ from that of healthy individuals. A positive correlation was found between the number of PT1 expanded TCRs and patch test score, with significance reached at thresholds 8, 16 and 32 but not 4. Significantly more large CDR3 similarity clusters were formed by expanded TCRs than by pre-sensitization or healthy control sets, consistent with antigen-driven responses. No change with DPC sensitization was found in the number of TCRs above 1 in 1000 frequency, and no evidence of global repertoire structure alterations was found. After repeated subsampling, the strength of the expansion versus patch-test correlation and the threshold at which it became significant changed.

Recombination connected TRBV29-1 to TRBJ2-3; 7 middle bases align to TRBD2. This receptor was identified in a man aged 40-55 years with alopecia areata. Some clones in this sample may be carry-over from other donors' samples. Sequences were derived from whole blood, sampled in connection with sensitization to the hapten diphenylcyclopropenone (DPC). The nucleotides read TGCACCCACCGGGAGGCTAGCCGAGATACGCAGTATTTT. The translation is CTHREASRDTQYF.